Each of the 2 T cell receptor beta chains below was sequenced from the same sample in a study of shared T cell receptors in the human thymus. The protocol was immunoSEQ multiplex PCR, while the TCRdb copy is restricted to in-frame clones and leaves out a portion. This sample has some 700,000 clones; more than 75% occur once, and the top ten carry 0.008% to 0.011%. This sample was also put to use in a study of human thymus T cells.

The sequencing input was thymocytes. Receptors originate from a boy younger than two with a congenital heart defect.

The chain's CDR3 is CASPGRVKSDYGYTF. The CDR3 DNA follows: TGCGCCAGTCCCGGCCGGGTGAAGTCAGACTATGGCTACACCTTC. The genes are TRBV5-1 and TRBJ1-2; D is uncertain. Germline CDR1 reads SGHRS; CDR2 reads YFSETQ. The CDR3 has 15 residues. V lost 8 bases and J lost 3, with 20 bases in between.

This clone appeared a few times. V is TRBV5-1 and J is TRBJ2-5; 12 bases are shared with TRBD2. V lost 4 bases and J lost 0; bases outside the gene matches: 4. CDR3 size: 16 residues. Germline loops: CDR1 SGHRS, CDR2 YFSETQ. CDR3 bases: TGCGCCAGCAGCCCCCGGACTAGCGGGAACCAAGAGACCCAGTACTTC. This translates into CASSPRTSGNQETQYF.